Each of the 10 T cell receptor beta chains below was sequenced from the same sample in a study of CD4 T cells in relation to SARS-CoV-2 and coronaviruses. No antigen has been assigned to these receptors. Assay: immunoSEQ multiplex PCR; the TCRdb copy retains only in-frame clones and omits some. The sample includes approximately 43,000 clones, over 75% seen only once; the top ten take roughly 1.2%. The material sequenced was naive CD4+ T cells from PBMCs, cultured in vitro. The sample's subset: naive CD4+ T cells isolated by negative enrichment. The origin of the receptors is an adult with COVID-19.

V and J are TRBV5-1 and TRBJ2-7; 10 bases fit TRBD1. Germline V lookup: CDR1 SGHRS, CDR2 YFSETQ. V gave up 4 bases and J gave up 5 bases; unmatched junction bases: 9. This CDR3 comprises 15 residues. CDR3 sequence: CASSRRSDRGDEQYF. The CDR3 DNA reads as TGCGCCAGCAGCCGCCGATCGGACAGGGGGGACGAGCAGTACTTC.

This chain uses TRBV28 with TRBJ1-6; D unclear. The V gene lost 7 bases and the J gene lost 5 bases, with 12 bases spanning the gap. The CDR3 sequence is 14 residues long. Per germline, CDR1 MDHEN and CDR2 SYDVKM. This CDR3 reads CASIPNRDNSPLHF. CDR3 nucleotides: TGTGCCAGCATTCCCAACAGAGATAATTCACCCCTCCACTTT. Combining the CDR3 with reference TRBV28 and TRBJ1-6 gives the whole variable domain DVKVTQSSRYLVKRTGEKVFLECVQDMDHENMFWYRQDPGLGLRLIYFSYDVKMKEKGDIPEGYSVSREKKERFSLILESASTNQTSMYLCASIPNRDNSPLHFGNGTRLTVT.

This rearrangement joins TRBV10-3 to TRBJ1-2; D not resolved. The CDR3 loop spans 11 amino acids. V lost 3 bases, J lost 7 bases, and 6 bases lay in between. Germline-derived CDR1 and CDR2 are ENHRY and SYGVKD. DNA of the CDR3: TGTGCCATCAGTGATAGTGGTGGCTACACCTTC. Its translation is CAISDSGGYTF.

The V and J genes are TRBV28 and TRBJ1-2; D is unresolved. V was clipped by 2 bases and J by 8 bases, with 15 bases between them. This CDR3 is 14 amino acids long. CDR1 and CDR2 (germline): MDHEN, SYDVKM. Here the CDR3 DNA reads TGTGCCAGCAGTTTAGGGCCACAGCCTTGGGGCTACACCTTC. It translates to CASSLGPQPWGYTF.

J is TRBJ1-5 and V is TRBV18; D gene uncertain. The CDR3 spans 15 residues. Germline V gene data show CDR1 as KGHSH and CDR2 as LQKENI. Trimming pared 4 bases from V and 2 bases from J, leaving 12 bases between. The CDR3 DNA sequence: TGTGCCAGCTCACTTTTAGGCTATGGCAATCAGCCCCAGCATTTT. This translates into CASSLLGYGNQPQHF.

The CDR3 region is CASTYGTNTDTQYF. The CDR3 DNA reads as TGCGCCAGCACCTACGGGACAAACACAGATACGCAGTATTTT. The chain uses TRBV5-1 and TRBJ2-3; D might be TRBD1 (6 bases). The V gene's germline CDR1 is SGHRS and CDR2 YFSETQ. Trimming removed 6 bases from V and 2 bases from J, with 13 bases in between. CDR3 length equals 14 residues.

This clone was seen a few times. The rearrangement joins TRBV27 to TRBJ1-6; possible D gene TRBD1, 5 bases. The CDR3 extends over 16 amino acids. Germline V gives CDR1 MNHEY, CDR2 SMNVEV (reference sequence). V gave up 5 bases and J gave up 5 bases, with 16 bases separating them. The DNA of the CDR3 is TGTGCCAGCAGTCCTCCCCAGGGCTTCCATAATTCACCCCTCCACTTT. Protein product: CASSPPQGFHNSPLHF.

This chain links TRBV5-4 with TRBJ2-3; D possibly uses TRBD1 or TRBD2 (7 bases each). Germline lookup yields CDR1 SGHNT and CDR2 YYREEE (reference sequence). V was trimmed by 4 bases and J by 4 bases, leaving 16 bases between them. The CDR3 runs to 15 residues. This CDR3 reads CASSPSGGGADTQYF. DNA for the CDR3: TGTGCCAGCAGCCCCTCAGGGGGGGGAGCAGATACGCAGTATTTT. Full variable domain (rest looked up from reference TRBV5-4 and TRBJ2-3): ETGVTQSPTHLIKTRGQQVTLRCSSQSGHNTVSWYQQALGQGPQFIFQYYREEENGRGNFPPRFSGLQFPNYSSELNVNALELDDSALYLCASSPSGGGADTQYFGPGTRLTVL.

The CDR3 here is CASSLTVGAVGEAFF. DNA for the CDR3: TGTGCCAGCAGTTTAACTGTAGGGGCAGTGGGTGAAGCTTTCTTT. The chain combines TRBV28 with TRBJ1-1, with TRBD1 as a possible D gene (5 bases). The CDR3 has 15 amino acids. Trimming cost V 2 bases and J 7 bases, with 17 bases left between them. Germline V gene lookup returns CDR1 MDHEN and CDR2 SYDVKM.

V is TRBV12-3 or TRBV12-4 and J is TRBJ2-3; D call uncertain. The CDR3 contains 13 residues. Trimming removed 1 base at V and 3 bases at J, with 5 bases between. The CDR3 spells CASSLGETDTQYF. CDR3 bases: TGTGCCAGCAGTTTAGGAGAAACAGATACGCAGTATTTT.